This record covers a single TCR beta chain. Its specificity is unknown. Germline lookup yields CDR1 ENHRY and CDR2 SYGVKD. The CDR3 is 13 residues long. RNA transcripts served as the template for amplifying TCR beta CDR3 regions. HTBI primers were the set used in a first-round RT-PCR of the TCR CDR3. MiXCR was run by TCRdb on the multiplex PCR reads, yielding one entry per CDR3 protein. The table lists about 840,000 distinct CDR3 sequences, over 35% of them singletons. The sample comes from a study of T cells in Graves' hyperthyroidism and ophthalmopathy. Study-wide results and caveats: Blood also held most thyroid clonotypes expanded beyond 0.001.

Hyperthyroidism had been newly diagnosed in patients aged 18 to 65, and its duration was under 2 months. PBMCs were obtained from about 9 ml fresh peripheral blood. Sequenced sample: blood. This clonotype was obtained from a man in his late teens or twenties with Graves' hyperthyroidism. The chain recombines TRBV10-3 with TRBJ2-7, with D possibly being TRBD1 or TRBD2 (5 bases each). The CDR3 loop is CARDWRQGYEQYF. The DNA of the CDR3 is TGTGCTAGAGATTGGAGGCAGGGCTACGAGCAGTACTTC.